Listed below are T cell receptor beta chains from one sample, sequenced in a study of blood T cells in healthy people across ages. TCRdb re-derived calls from the 5' RACE reads in MiXCR, one entry per CDR3 protein. The table has about 1 million distinct CDR3 sequences, under 55% seen once. Sequenced sample: blood. The receptors here all came from a woman in her sixties or seventies in good health. The CDR3 runs from the conserved cysteine through the conserved F or W. The D gene is left open where the match is weak. The size entry is marked missing in some rows and otherwise reads once, few, many or a size class.

j_gene,abundance,len,v_gene,d_gene,CDR3nt,CDR3aa
TRBJ1-2,few,12,TRBV5-1,TRBD1,TGCGCCAGCAATAGGGGGCTACGAGGCTACACCTTC,CASNRGLRGYTF
TRBJ2-1,few,13,TRBV11-1,.,TGTGCCAGCAGCTTAGTCCGGTTCAATGAGCAGTTCTTC,CASSLVRFNEQFF
TRBJ2-7,.,13,TRBV27,TRBD2,TGTGCCAGCAGTTTCGGGACTAGATGCGAGCAGTACTTC,CASSFGTRCEQYF
TRBJ1-3,.,16,TRBV4-3,.,TGCGCCAGCAGCCAAGATCTGGAGGGTGTTGGAAACACCATATATTTT,CASSQDLEGVGNTIYF
TRBJ2-1,few,13,TRBV28,.,TGTGCCAGCATCAGGGGGACTTTGAATGAGCAGTTCTTC,CASIRGTLNEQFF
TRBJ2-7,.,14,TRBV2,TRBD1,TGTGCCTTCAACACTCGGGACAGCTCCTACGAGCAGTACTTC,CAFNTRDSSYEQYF
TRBJ1-1,.,18,TRBV5-1,.,TGCGCCAGCAGCTTGGTGTTCGGGGCCTTCCAAGCTAACACTGAAGCTTTCTTT,CASSLVFGAFQANTEAFF
TRBJ2-1,few,16,TRBV9,TRBD2,TGTGCCAGCAGCCCAACCTCGACTAGCGGCCACAATGAGCAGTTCTTC,CASSPTSTSGHNEQFF
TRBJ2-5,few,14,TRBV20-1,TRBD2,TGCAGTGCTAGAGATGTAAGCGGGAGGTGGTCCCAGTACTTC,CSARDVSGRWSQYF
TRBJ2-5,.,14,TRBV29-1,.,TGCAGCGTTGAGATCGTTAAGGGGCTAGAGACCCAGTACTTC,CSVEIVKGLETQYF
TRBJ1-1,few,14,TRBV7-2,.,TGTGCCAGCAGCTTAGCGGCGGTGGGCACTGAAGCTTTCTTT,CASSLAAVGTEAFF
TRBJ1-2,few,15,TRBV12-3/TRBV12-4,.,TGTGCCAGCAGTTTCACCGCTCCGGGTTCGGTTGGCTACACCTTC,CASSFTAPGSVGYTF
TRBJ2-5,.,13,TRBV6-2/TRBV6-3,.,TGTGCCAGCAGTGACGACGTAACGAAGACCCAGTACTTC,CASSDDVTKTQYF
TRBJ1-2,.,13,TRBV20-1,.,TGCAGTGCCCGGAACGGTGTCGACTATGGCTACACCTTC,CSARNGVDYGYTF
TRBJ1-1,.,14,TRBV27,.,TGTGCCAGCAGTTTGGCCAGGGTGGGCACTGAAGCTTTCTTT,CASSLARVGTEAFF
TRBJ2-1,few,15,TRBV20-1,.,TGCAGTGCTAGAGATCCCCGAGCGGAAAACAATGAGCAGTTCTTC,CSARDPRAENNEQFF
TRBJ2-7,.,12,TRBV12-3/TRBV12-4,.,TGTGCCAGCAGTGCCCGTAACTACGAGCAGTACTTC,CASSARNYEQYF
TRBJ2-5,many,13,TRBV29-1,.,TGCAGCGTTGATTTAGTGGCGGGCGAGACCCAGTACTTC,CSVDLVAGETQYF
TRBJ1-1,.,15,TRBV5-1,.,TGCGCCAGCAGCCTGGAGGGCAGAACTAACACTGAAGCTTTCTTT,CASSLEGRTNTEAFF
TRBJ1-2,few,13,TRBV20-1,.,TGCAGTGCACGGGAGGGCTCAACCACCGGCTACACCTTC,CSAREGSTTGYTF
TRBJ1-2,.,14,TRBV27,TRBD1,TGTGCCAGCAGCTTCCAGGGGGCGGGCTATGGCTGCACCTTC,CASSFQGAGYGCTF
TRBJ1-3,.,15,TRBV20-1,.,TGCAGTGCTGTGGGGGACAAGGTGGCTGGAAACACCATATATTTT,CSAVGDKVAGNTIYF
TRBJ2-5,few,14,TRBV20-1,.,TGCAGTGCTAGAGATGATGGAGGGGTGGAGACCCAGTACTTC,CSARDDGGVETQYF
TRBJ1-6,.,16,TRBV7-6,TRBD1,TGTGCCAGCAGCGCAACAGGGGCTTTAGATAATTCACCCCTCCACTTT,CASSATGALDNSPLHF
TRBJ2-3,once,16,TRBV15,TRBD2,TGTGCCACCAGCGGGGACCTGAGGGGAGGGACAGATACGCAGTATTTT,CATSGDLRGGTDTQYF
TRBJ2-1,.,15,TRBV30,TRBD2,TGTGCCTGGTCCGGACTAGCGGGAGTACAGGGGGAGCAGTTCTTC,CAWSGLAGVQGEQFF
TRBJ2-1,.,16,TRBV10-3,TRBD2,TGTGCCATCAGCGGGGTAGGACTAGCGGGAGGCAATGAGCAGTTCTTC,CAISGVGLAGGNEQFF
TRBJ1-3,.,15,TRBV11-2,.,TGTGCCAGCAGCTTAGACAGGGGTTTCGGAAACACCATATATTTT,CASSLDRGFGNTIYF
TRBJ1-2,.,14,TRBV6-6,.,TGTGCCAGCAGTCCTCCCGGTGAAAACTATGGCTACACCTTC,CASSPPGENYGYTF
TRBJ1-2,.,13,TRBV6-2/TRBV6-3,.,TGTGCCAGCAGTTACGAACAGACCTATGGCTACACCTTC,CASSYEQTYGYTF
TRBJ2-3,.,17,TRBV6-2/TRBV6-3,.,TGTGCCAGCAGTTACCCGAAGGCAGGCACTAGCACAGATACGCAGTATTTT,CASSYPKAGTSTDTQYF
TRBJ1-2,few,13,TRBV7-3,.,TGTGCCAGCAGCCCGCAGGACGGGTATGGCTACACCTTC,CASSPQDGYGYTF
TRBJ2-3,.,15,TRBV20-1,.,TGCAGTGCCAGGGCGGCAGACCGATTCACAGATACGCAGTATTTT,CSARAADRFTDTQYF
TRBJ2-7,few,16,TRBV20-1,.,TGCAGTGCTAGAGATTTCGCCATCGGGAGCTCCTACGAGCAGTACTTC,CSARDFAIGSSYEQYF
TRBJ2-3,.,13,TRBV12-3/TRBV12-4,.,TGTGCCAGCAGTAGAGGGCCAGTAGCAACGCAGTATTTT,CASSRGPVATQYF
TRBJ2-3,.,14,TRBV5-6,.,TGTGCCAGCAGCTTGATTGGGTGGACAGATACGCAGTATTTT,CASSLIGWTDTQYF
TRBJ2-7,.,15,TRBV9,TRBD2,TGTGCCAGCAGCGTAGATGGGGGGAGGGGTAGCGAGCAGTACTTC,CASSVDGGRGSEQYF
TRBJ2-1,few,16,TRBV28,TRBD2,TGTGCCAGCAGTATCCTTAGCGGGCAGGCGGGGAATGAGCAGTTCTTC,CASSILSGQAGNEQFF
TRBJ2-3,few,13,TRBV7-2,.,TGTGCCAGCAGCCTCTGGGGTTTGGATACGCAGTATTTT,CASSLWGLDTQYF
TRBJ1-1,.,15,TRBV30,TRBD1,TGTGCCTGGAGTGGACAGGGAGAAGAGAACACTGAAGCTTTCTTT,CAWSGQGEENTEAFF
TRBJ2-7,.,13,TRBV14,.,TGTGCCAGCAGACATACTTCGGCCCACGAGCAGTACTTC,CASRHTSAHEQYF
TRBJ2-4,.,11,TRBV30,.,TGTGCCTGGGATGTTGGCGGGGGCCTGTACTTC,CAWDVGGGLYF